This record covers a single TCR beta chain. The antigen is unknown. From the reads, TCRdb called clonotypes with MiXCR, one entry per CDR3 protein. The table has roughly 990,000 distinct CDR3 sequences, less than 40% seen once; the top ten hold over 11%. The data derive from a study of T cell repertoires in cytomegalovirus infection. CDR3 length: 15 amino acids. Trimming shortened V by 4 bases and J by 4 bases, and 13 bases separated the two germline ends. The gene calls are TRBV12-3 or TRBV12-4 and TRBJ2-2; D perhaps matches TRBD2 (7 bases). This clonotype was sampled from a human donor in good health (CMV status not recorded). Some clones in this sample may be carry-over from other donors' samples. This sample comprised cultured CD8+ T cells from PBMCs, obtained from culture after CMV antigen stimulation. This CDR3 is CASSWGRGGTGELFF. Here the CDR3 DNA reads TGTGCCAGCAGTTGGGGAAGGGGGGGCACCGGGGAGCTGTTTTTT.